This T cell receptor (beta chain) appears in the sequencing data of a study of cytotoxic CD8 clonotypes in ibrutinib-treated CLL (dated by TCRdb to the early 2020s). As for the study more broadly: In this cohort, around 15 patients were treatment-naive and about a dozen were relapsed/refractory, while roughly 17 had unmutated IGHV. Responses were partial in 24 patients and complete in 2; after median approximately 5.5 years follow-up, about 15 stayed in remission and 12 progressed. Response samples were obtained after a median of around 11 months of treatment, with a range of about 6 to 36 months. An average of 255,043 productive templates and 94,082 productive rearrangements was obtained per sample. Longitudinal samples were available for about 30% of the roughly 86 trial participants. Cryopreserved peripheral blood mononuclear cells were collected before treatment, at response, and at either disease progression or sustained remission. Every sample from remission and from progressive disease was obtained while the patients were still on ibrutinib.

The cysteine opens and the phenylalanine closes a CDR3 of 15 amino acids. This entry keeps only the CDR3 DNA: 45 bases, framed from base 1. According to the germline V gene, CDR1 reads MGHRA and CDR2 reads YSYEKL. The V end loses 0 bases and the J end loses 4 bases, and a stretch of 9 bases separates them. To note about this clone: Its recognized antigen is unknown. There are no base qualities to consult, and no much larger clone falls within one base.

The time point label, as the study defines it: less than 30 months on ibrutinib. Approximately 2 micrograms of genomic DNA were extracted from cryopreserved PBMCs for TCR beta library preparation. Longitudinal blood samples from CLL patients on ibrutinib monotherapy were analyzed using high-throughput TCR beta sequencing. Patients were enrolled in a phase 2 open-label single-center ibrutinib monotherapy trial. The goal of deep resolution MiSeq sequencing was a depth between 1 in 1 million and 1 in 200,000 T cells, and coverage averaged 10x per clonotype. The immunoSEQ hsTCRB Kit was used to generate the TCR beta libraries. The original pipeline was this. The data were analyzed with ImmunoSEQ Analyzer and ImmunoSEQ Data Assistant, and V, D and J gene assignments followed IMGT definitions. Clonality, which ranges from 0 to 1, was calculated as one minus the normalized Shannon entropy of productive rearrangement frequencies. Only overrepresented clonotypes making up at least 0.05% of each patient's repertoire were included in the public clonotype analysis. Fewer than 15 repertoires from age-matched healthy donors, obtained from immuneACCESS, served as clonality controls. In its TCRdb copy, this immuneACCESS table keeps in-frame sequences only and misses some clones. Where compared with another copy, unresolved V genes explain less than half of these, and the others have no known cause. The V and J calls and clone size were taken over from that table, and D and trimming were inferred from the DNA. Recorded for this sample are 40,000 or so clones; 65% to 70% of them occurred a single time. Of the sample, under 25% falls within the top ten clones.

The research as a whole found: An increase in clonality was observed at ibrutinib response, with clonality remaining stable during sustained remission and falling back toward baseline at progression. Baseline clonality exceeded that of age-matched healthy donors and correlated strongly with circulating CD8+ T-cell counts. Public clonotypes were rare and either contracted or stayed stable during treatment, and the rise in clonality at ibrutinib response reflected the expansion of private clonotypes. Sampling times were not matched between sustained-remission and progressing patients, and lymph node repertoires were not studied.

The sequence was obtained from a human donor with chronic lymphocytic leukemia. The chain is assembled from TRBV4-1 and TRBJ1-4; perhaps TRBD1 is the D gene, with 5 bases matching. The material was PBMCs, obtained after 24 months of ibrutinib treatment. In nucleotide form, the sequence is TGCGCCAGCAGCCAAGATAACAGGAATAATGAAAAACTGTTTTTT. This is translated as CASSQDNRNNEKLFF.